This T cell receptor beta chain was sequenced during a study of response to subunit inactivated influenza vaccine. Overall study results and limits: Authors suggested seasonal influenza vaccinations each recruit few new T cells.

V lost 3 bases, J lost 3 bases, and 18 bases lay in between. The germline gives CDR1 LGHNA, CDR2 YNFKEQ. This CDR3 is built from 16 residues. This clonotype has a handful of counts. Antigen unknown. MiXCR, applied by TCRdb to the RT-PCR reads, yields one record per CDR3 protein. The data contain 800,000 or so distinct CDR3 sequences, 21% of them singletons. The chain recombines TRBV4-2 with TRBJ2-7, with a weak D call TRBD1 (8 bases). The source was PBMCs from blood, collected more than 4 days after vaccination. The sequence came from a man aged 50 or older who received an inactivated influenza vaccine. The CDR3 sequence is CASSHLLQGGFYEQYF. For the CDR3, the DNA is TGTGCCAGCAGCCACCTTCTACAGGGGGGGTTCTACGAGCAGTACTTC.